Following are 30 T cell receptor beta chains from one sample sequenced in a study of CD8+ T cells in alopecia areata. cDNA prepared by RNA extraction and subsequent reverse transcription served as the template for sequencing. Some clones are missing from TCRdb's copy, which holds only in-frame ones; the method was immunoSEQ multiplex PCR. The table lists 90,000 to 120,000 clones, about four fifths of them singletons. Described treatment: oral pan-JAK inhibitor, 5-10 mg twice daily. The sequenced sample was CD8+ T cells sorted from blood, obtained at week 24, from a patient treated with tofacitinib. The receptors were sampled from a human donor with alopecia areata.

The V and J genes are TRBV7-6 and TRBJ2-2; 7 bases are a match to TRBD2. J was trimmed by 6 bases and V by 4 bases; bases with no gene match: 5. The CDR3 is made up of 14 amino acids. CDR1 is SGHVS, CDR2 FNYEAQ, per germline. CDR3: CASSSGEGPGELFF. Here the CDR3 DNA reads TGTGCCAGCAGCTCGGGGGAGGGGCCCGGGGAGCTGTTTTTT. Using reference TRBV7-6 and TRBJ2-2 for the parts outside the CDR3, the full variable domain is GAGVSQSPRYKVTKRGQDVALRCDPISGHVSLYWYRQALGQGPEFLTYFNYEAQQDKSGLPNDRFSAERPEGSISTLTIQRTEQRDSAMYRCASSSGEGPGELFFGEGSRLTVL.

CDR3 DNA sequence: TGTGCCAGCAGCTTGGGATCGGCAGGGGGGACCTACAATGAGCAGTTCTTC. Amino acid sequence: CASSLGSAGGTYNEQFF. This chain links TRBV5-6 with TRBJ2-1; TRBD1 might be the D (7 bases). Trimming stripped 0 bases from V and 2 bases from J, with 15 bases between. Germline loops: CDR1 SGHDT, CDR2 YYEEEE. The CDR3 runs to 17 residues.

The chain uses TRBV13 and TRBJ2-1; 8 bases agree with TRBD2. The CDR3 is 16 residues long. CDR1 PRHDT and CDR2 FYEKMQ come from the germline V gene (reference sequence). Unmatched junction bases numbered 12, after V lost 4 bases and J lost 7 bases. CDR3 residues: CASSSNFGTRRNEQFF. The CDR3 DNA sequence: TGTGCCAGCAGCTCAAACTTCGGGACTAGGCGGAATGAGCAGTTCTTC.

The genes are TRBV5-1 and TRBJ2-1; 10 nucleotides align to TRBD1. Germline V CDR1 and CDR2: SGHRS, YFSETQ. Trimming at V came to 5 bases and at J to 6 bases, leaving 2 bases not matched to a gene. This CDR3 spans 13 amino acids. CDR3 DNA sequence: TGCGCCAGCAGTAGGACAGGGGGCAATGAGCAGTTCTTC. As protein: CASSRTGGNEQFF.

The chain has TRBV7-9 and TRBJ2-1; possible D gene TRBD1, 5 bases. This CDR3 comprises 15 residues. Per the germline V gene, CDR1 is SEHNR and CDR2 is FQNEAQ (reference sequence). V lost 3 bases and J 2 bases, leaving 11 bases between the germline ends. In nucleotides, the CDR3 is TGTGCCAGCAGCTTCAGGGATACGCCCTACAATGAGCAGTTCTTC. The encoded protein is CASSFRDTPYNEQFF.

For the CDR3, the DNA is TGTGCCAGCAGCACGGCGCAAGTGTACGAGCAGTACTTC. It specifies CASSTAQVYEQYF. This chain joins TRBV11-1 and TRBJ2-7; D uncertain. CDR3 length equals 13 residues. In germline, CDR1 is SGHAT, CDR2 FQDESV (reference sequence). V lost 5 bases and J lost 4, with 12 bases in between.

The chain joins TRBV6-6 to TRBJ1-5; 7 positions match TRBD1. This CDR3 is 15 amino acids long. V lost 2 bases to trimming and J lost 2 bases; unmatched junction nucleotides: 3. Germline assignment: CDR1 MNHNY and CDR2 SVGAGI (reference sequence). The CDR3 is CASSYADRGNQPQHF. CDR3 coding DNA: TGTGCCAGCAGTTACGCCGACAGGGGCAATCAGCCCCAGCATTTT.

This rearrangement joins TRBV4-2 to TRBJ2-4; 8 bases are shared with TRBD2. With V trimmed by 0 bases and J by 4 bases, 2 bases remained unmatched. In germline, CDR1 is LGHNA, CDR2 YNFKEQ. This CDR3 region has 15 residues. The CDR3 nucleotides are TGTGCCAGCAGCCAAGAACTAGCGGCGAAAAACATTCAGTACTTC. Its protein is CASSQELAAKNIQYF.

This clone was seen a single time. Here the CDR3 reads CASTLWGQTATNEKLFF. In nucleotides, the CDR3 is TGTGCCAGCACCCTCTGGGGTCAGACTGCAACTAATGAAAAACTGTTTTTT. The J gene is TRBJ1-4, the V gene TRBV5-6; D gene unclear. There are 17 residues in the CDR3. V was trimmed by 6 bases and J by 0 bases, leaving 18 bases between them. Germline V gene sequence: CDR1 SGHDT, CDR2 YYEEEE.

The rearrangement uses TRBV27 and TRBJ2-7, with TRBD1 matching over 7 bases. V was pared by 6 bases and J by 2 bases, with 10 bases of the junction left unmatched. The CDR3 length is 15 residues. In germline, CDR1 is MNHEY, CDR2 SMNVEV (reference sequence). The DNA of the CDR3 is TGTGCCAGCAGGCCTCGGACAGGTGTAACCTACGAGCAGTACTTC. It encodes CASRPRTGVTYEQYF.

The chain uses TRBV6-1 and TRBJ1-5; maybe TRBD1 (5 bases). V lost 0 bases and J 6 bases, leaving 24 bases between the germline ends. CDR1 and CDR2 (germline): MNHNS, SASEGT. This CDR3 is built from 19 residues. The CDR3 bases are TGTGCCAGCAGTGAAGCGGCGGACCGGCAGGGTAAGAGTTTTCAGCCCCAGCATTTT. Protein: CASSEAADRQGKSFQPQHF.

The CDR3 loop is CASSPTYRGHNEQFF. CDR3 bases: TGTGCCAGCAGCCCCACCTACAGGGGACACAATGAGCAGTTCTTC. The V and J genes are TRBV7-9 and TRBJ2-1; the match to TRBD1 covers 7 bases. This CDR3 contains 15 residues. Looked up from germline, CDR1 is SEHNR and CDR2 is FQNEAQ (reference sequence). With 5 bases clipped from V and 5 bases from J, the junction kept 9 bases outside the gene matches.

The CDR3 loop reads CASSLNPGSYEQYF. As DNA, the CDR3 is TGCGCCAGCAGCTTGAACCCCGGGTCCTACGAGCAGTACTTC. The rearrangement joins TRBV5-1 to TRBJ2-7, with D hard to call. This CDR3 has 14 residues. V was cut by 1 base and J by 1 base, with 9 bases left in between. Germline V gene data show CDR1 as SGHRS and CDR2 as YFSETQ.

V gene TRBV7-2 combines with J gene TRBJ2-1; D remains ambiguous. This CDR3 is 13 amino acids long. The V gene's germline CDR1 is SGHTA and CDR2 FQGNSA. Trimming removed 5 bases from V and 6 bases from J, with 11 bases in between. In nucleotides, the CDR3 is TGTGCCAGCAGCCTGGATCCCGTCAATGAGCAGTTCTTC. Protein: CASSLDPVNEQFF.

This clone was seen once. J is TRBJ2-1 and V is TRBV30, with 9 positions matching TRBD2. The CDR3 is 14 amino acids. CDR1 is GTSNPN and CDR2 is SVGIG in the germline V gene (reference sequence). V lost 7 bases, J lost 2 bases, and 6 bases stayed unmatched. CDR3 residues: CASHSGGPYNEQFF. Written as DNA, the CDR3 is TGTGCCTCGCACAGCGGGGGGCCCTACAATGAGCAGTTCTTC.

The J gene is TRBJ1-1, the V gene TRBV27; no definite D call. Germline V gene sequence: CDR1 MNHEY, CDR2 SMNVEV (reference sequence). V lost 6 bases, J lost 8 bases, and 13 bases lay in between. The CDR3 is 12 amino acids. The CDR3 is CASRTGRLEAFF. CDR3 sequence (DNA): TGTGCCAGCAGAACCGGACGCTTAGAAGCTTTCTTT.

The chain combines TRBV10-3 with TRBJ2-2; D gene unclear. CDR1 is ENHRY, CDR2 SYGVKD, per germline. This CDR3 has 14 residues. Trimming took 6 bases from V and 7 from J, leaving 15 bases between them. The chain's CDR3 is CAISEAPPVGELFF. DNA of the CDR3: TGTGCCATCAGCGAAGCCCCTCCGGTCGGGGAGCTGTTTTTT.

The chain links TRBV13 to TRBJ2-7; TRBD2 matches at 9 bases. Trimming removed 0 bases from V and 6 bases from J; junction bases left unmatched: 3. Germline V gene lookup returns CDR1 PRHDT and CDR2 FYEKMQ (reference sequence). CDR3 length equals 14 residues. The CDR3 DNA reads TGTGCCAGCAGCTTAGGATCAGCGGGGGGCGAGCAGTACTTC. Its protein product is CASSLGSAGGEQYF.

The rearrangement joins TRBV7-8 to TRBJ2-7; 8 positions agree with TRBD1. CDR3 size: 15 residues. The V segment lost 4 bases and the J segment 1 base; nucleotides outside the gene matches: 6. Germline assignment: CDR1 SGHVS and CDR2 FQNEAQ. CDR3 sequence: CASSSAGGASYEQYF. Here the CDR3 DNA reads TGTGCCAGCAGCTCCGCAGGGGGCGCGTCCTACGAGCAGTACTTC.

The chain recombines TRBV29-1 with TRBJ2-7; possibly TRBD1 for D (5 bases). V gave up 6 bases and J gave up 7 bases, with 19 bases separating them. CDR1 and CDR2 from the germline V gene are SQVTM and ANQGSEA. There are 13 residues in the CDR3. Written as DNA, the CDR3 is TGCAGCGTAGGGGCTGAGAACGGTTTGGAGCAGTACTTC. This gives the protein CSVGAENGLEQYF.

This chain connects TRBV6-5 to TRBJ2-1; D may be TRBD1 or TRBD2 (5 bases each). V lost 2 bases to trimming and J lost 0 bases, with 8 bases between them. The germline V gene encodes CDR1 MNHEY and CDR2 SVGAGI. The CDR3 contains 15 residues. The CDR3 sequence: CASSYRGSSYNEQFF. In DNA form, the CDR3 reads TGTGCCAGCAGTTACCGGGGCAGCTCCTACAATGAGCAGTTCTTC.

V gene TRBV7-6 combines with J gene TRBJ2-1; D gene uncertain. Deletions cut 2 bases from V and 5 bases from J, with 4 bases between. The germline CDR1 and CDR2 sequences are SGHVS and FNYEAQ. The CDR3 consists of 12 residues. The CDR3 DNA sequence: TGTGCCAGCAGCTTAACCGACAATGAGCAGTTCTTC. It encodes CASSLTDNEQFF.

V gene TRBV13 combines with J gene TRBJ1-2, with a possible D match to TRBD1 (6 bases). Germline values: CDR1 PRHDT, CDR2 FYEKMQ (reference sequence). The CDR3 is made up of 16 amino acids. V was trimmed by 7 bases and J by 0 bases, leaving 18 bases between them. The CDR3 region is CASIKRGDTPNYGYTF. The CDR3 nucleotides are TGTGCCAGCATCAAAAGGGGGGACACTCCTAACTATGGCTACACCTTC.

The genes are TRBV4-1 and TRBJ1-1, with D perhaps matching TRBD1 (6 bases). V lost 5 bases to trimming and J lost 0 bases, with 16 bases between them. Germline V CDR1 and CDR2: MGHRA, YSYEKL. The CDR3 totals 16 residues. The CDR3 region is CASSRRTALMNTEAFF. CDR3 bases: TGCGCCAGCAGCAGACGGACAGCCCTTATGAACACTGAAGCTTTCTTT.

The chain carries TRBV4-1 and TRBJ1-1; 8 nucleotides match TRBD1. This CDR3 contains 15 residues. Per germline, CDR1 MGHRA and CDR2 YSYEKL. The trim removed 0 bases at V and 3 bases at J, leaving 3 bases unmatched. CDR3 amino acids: CASSQEVQGDTEAFF. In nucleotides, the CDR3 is TGCGCCAGCAGCCAAGAGGTACAGGGGGACACTGAAGCTTTCTTT.

CDR3 loop: CASSQATSYRRPYEQYF. In DNA form, the CDR3 reads TGCGCCAGCAGCCAAGCTACATCTTATAGACGGCCCTACGAGCAGTACTTC. The J gene is TRBJ2-7, the V gene TRBV4-1, with D hard to call. The CDR3 extends over 17 amino acids. V was clipped by 1 base and J by 2 bases, with 18 bases between them. Germline loops: CDR1 MGHRA, CDR2 YSYEKL.

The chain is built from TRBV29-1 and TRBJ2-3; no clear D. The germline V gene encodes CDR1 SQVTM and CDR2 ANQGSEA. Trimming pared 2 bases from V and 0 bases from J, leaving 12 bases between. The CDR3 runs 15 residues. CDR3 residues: CSVEKWDLSTDTQYF. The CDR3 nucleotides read TGCAGCGTTGAAAAATGGGATCTGAGCACAGATACGCAGTATTTT.

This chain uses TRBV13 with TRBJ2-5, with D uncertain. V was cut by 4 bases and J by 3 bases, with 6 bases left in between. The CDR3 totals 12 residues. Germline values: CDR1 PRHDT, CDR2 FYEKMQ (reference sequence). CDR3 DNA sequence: TGTGCCAGCAGCTCCCTCAAAGAGACCCAGTACTTC. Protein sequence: CASSSLKETQYF. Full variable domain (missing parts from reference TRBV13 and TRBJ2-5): AAGVIQSPRHLIKEKRETATLKCYPIPRHDTVYWYQQGPGQDPQFLISFYEKMQSDKGSIPDRFSAQQFSDYHSELNMSSLELGDSALYFCASSSLKETQYFGPGTRLLVL.

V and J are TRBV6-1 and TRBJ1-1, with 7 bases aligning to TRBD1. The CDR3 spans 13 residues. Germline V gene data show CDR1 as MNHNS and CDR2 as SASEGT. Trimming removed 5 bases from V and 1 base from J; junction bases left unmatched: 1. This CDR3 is CASSPGGNTEAFF. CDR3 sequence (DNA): TGTGCCAGCAGTCCAGGGGGGAACACTGAAGCTTTCTTT.

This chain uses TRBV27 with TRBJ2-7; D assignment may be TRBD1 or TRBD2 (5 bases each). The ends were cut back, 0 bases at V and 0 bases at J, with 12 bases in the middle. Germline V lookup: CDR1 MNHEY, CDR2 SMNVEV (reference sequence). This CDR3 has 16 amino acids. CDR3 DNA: TGTGCCAGCAGTTTATCCGGGACGGGACCCTCCTACGAGCAGTACTTC. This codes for CASSLSGTGPSYEQYF.